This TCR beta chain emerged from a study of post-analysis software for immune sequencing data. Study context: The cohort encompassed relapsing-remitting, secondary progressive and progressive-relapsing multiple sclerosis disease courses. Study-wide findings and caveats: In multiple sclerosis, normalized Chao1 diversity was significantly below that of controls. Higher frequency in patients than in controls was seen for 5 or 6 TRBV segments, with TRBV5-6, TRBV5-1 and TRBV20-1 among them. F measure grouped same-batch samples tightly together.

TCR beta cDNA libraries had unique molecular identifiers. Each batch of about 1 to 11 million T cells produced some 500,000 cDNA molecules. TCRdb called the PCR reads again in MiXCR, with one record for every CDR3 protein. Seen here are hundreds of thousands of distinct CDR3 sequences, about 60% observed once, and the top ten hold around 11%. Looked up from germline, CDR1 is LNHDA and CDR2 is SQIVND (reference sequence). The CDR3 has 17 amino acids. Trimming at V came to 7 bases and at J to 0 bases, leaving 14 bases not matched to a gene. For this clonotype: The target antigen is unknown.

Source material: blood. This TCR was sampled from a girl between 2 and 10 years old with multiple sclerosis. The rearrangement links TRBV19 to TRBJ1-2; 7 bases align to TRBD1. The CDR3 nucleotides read TGTGCCAGTAAGGGCAGGGGTGACAGGGACTCTAACTATGGCTACACCTTC. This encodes CASKGRGDRDSNYGYTF.